The clone carrying this TCR beta chain was detected only once. The target antigen is unknown. Assay: immunoSEQ multiplex PCR; the TCRdb copy retains only in-frame clones and omits some. Altogether approximately 20,000 clones are present, about 77% being singletons, with the ten largest covering roughly 20%. The CDR3 contains 13 residues. Germline CDR1 SGHTA, CDR2 FQGNSA. Trimming stripped 1 base from V and 1 base from J, with 4 bases between. The data were obtained in a study of OX40 agonist ivuxolimab in advanced cancers. Overall study context: Checkpoint inhibitors had been given previously to under 50% of patients.

Findings and limits, study-wide: At 0.1 to 3.0 mg/kg, CD4+ and CD8+ blood T cells expanded clonally by week 6. Average numbers of expanded clones were greater in CD8+ T cells than in CD4+.

Sequencing used CD4+ or CD8+ T cells sorted from blood, obtained in a trial of the OX40 agonist ivuxolimab. This clonotype was sampled from an adult with an advanced solid tumor such as melanoma, head and neck, liver or kidney cancer. The chain links TRBV7-2 to TRBJ2-5; D is uncertain. CDR3 protein: CASSLDFQETQYF. Written as DNA, the CDR3 is TGTGCCAGCAGCTTAGACTTCCAAGAGACCCAGTACTTC.